Presented here are 9 T cell receptor beta chains from one specimen sequenced in a study of long-term antiretroviral therapy in people with HIV. Investigators performed immunoSEQ version v3.0 at survey level. Libraries were prepared by immunoSEQ multiplex PCR; TCRdb keeps only in-frame clonotypes and omits some of them. This table has around 30,000 clones, about 94% appearing once. This sample comprised unsorted PBMCs, obtained roughly 7.1 years after starting antiretroviral therapy. The receptors shown here come from a man aged 45-65 years with HIV.

In its sample, this clone was seen a few times. V and J are TRBV7-9 and TRBJ2-7; D unresolved. The germline gives CDR1 SEHNR, CDR2 FQNEAQ (reference sequence). The CDR3 spans 15 residues. Trimming left V 3 bases short and J 3 bases short, with 15 bases between. Here the CDR3 DNA reads TGTGCCAGCAGCTTTAGGCTTTCTCCCCTCTACGAGCAGTACTTC. Protein: CASSFRLSPLYEQYF.

The chain has TRBV7-3 and TRBJ2-2; TRBD2 aligns across 8 bases. This CDR3 is built from 19 residues. Trimming removed 0 bases from V and 0 bases from J; junction bases left unmatched: 9. From germline, CDR1 is SGHTA and CDR2 FQGTGA. The CDR3 here is CASSLTYRSGGSNTGELFF. In DNA form, the CDR3 reads TGTGCCAGCAGCTTAACTTATAGGAGCGGGGGATCGAACACCGGGGAGCTGTTTTTT.

The chain has TRBV14 and TRBJ2-1; D remains ambiguous. Deletions cut 0 bases from V and 10 bases from J, with 13 bases between. The CDR3 length is 14 residues. Germline V gives CDR1 SGHDN, CDR2 FVKESK. The CDR3 is CASSQDRQAIEQFF. The CDR3 DNA sequence: TGTGCCAGCAGCCAAGATCGGCAGGCCATAGAGCAGTTCTTC.

CDR3 region: CASSVSGGDSYNEQFF. CDR3 bases: TGTGCCAGCAGCGTCAGCGGGGGTGATTCCTACAATGAGCAGTTCTTC. The chain recombines TRBV9 with TRBJ2-1; 8 nucleotides align to TRBD2. Looked up from germline, CDR1 is SGDLS and CDR2 is YYNGEE. CDR3 size: 16 residues. The junction had 5 bases not matched to a gene; V was cut back by 2 bases and J by 1 base.

The chain is built from TRBV7-7 and TRBJ2-5, with TRBD1 matching over 7 bases. The V segment lost 4 bases and the J segment 3 bases; nucleotides outside the gene matches: 5. The V gene's germline CDR1 is SSHAT and CDR2 FNYEAQ (reference sequence). The CDR3 has 14 residues. The CDR3 spells CASSSTGKKETQYF. The CDR3 nucleotides read TGTGCCAGCAGCTCGACAGGGAAAAAAGAGACCCAGTACTTC.

J is TRBJ2-2 and V is TRBV19; 8 positions match TRBD2. The CDR3 is made up of 12 amino acids. Germline loops: CDR1 LNHDA, CDR2 SQIVND (reference sequence). V lost 11 bases to trimming and J lost 5 bases; unmatched junction nucleotides: 4. CDR3 region: CAARGGTGELFF. The CDR3 DNA sequence: TGTGCCGCACGGGGGGGTACCGGGGAGCTGTTTTTT.

This clone showed up just a few times. J is TRBJ2-1 and V is TRBV7-9; tentative D call: TRBD2 (5 bases). V lost 1 base, J lost 8 bases, and 9 bases lay in between. The CDR3 extends over 13 amino acids. Per germline, CDR1 SEHNR and CDR2 FQNEAQ (reference sequence). CDR3 nucleotides: TGTGCCAGCAGCTTAGGTACCGGGGATGAGCAGTTCTTC. This translates into CASSLGTGDEQFF.

This chain links TRBV5-6 with TRBJ2-2; D gene ambiguous. The V gene's germline CDR1 is SGHDT and CDR2 YYEEEE. V shed 6 bases and J shed 8 bases, with 11 bases lying between them. This CDR3 is 12 amino acids long. The chain's CDR3 is CASNFKAGELFF. The DNA of the CDR3 is TGTGCCAGCAACTTCAAGGCGGGGGAGCTGTTTTTT.

Points on this clone: The sample has other DNA sequences that encode this CDR3 too. The V and J genes are TRBV12-5 and TRBJ2-2, with D possibly matching TRBD2 (6 bases). Germline V lookup: CDR1 LGHNT, CDR2 FRNRAP. There are 13 residues in the CDR3. Deletions cut 10 bases from V and 2 bases from J, with 11 bases between. The CDR3 here is CATRLENTGELFF. The DNA of the CDR3 is TGTGCTACCCGACTAGAAAACACCGGGGAGCTGTTTTTT. Complete variable domain (other parts from reference TRBV12-5 and TRBJ2-2): DARVTQTPRHKVTEMGQEVTMRCQPILGHNTVFWYRQTMMQGLELLAYFRNRAPLDDSGMPKDRFSAEMPDATLATLKIQPSEPRDSAVYFCATRLENTGELFFGEGSRLTVL.